The sequence of this TCR beta chain was determined in a study of blood T cell repertoires in COVID-19. Across the study: Acute and convalescent COVID-19 samples came from the United States, Italy and Spain.

Under the authors' procedure: From reference gene primer amplification, estimates of nucleated cell counts were derived. Using immunoSEQ multiplex PCR, the repertoire was profiled, and TCRdb retains in-frame clones only, with some absent. That table furnishes V, J and clone size, whereas the DNA furnished D and trimming. Of about 220,000 clones in the sample, roughly nine tenths were seen once. The CDR3 runs 12 residues. Trimming took off 3 bases at V and 5 bases at J, with 8 bases between the two ends. CDR1 is DFQATT and CDR2 is SNEGSKA in the germline V gene (reference sequence). Sequencing was performed on PBMCs or T cells enriched from blood (not recorded which). This TCR was recovered from a woman between 18 and 29 years old in a cohort exposed to, infected with or recovered from COVID-19 (not recorded which). The rearrangement joins TRBV20-1 to TRBJ2-1; D gene unclear. CDR3 coding DNA: TGCAGTGCTAGTCCCGTAAACAATGAGCAGTTCTTC. It encodes CSASPVNNEQFF.